This is a list of T cell receptor beta chains from one sample in a study of fetal regulatory T cell absence and autoimmunity. Sequencing used immunoSEQ multiplex PCR; TCRdb keeps in-frame clones, though not all of them. The table has 95,000 or so clones, around 72% seen once. Sequencing was carried out using pancreas tissue. These receptor sequences come from a male donor with IPEX syndrome. Both conserved end residues are part of each CDR3.

j_call | v_call | cdr3_aa
TRBJ2-7 | TRBV7-7 | CASSPGTGAYEQYF
TRBJ2-7 | TRBV14 | CASSQGPVGDRYF
TRBJ2-5 | TRBV7-7 | CASSLGLAGTQYF
TRBJ1-2 | TRBV27 | CASSSNRVSYGYTF
TRBJ2-1 | TRBV7-2 | CASSHLRRGSYNEQFF
TRBJ2-7 | TRBV7-2 | CASSLTSGGAFYEQYF
TRBJ2-7 | TRBV15 | CATSRVQSGGDEQYF
TRBJ1-1 | TRBV7-9 | CASSLGQGAFF
TRBJ1-6 | TRBV6-6 | CASSYSGEGYSPLHF
TRBJ1-4 | TRBV7-9 | CASSLGLTDPGSTNEKLFF
TRBJ2-3 | TRBV7-2 | CASSLAWGDTQYF
TRBJ1-1 | TRBV27 | CASSLVSKTEAFF
TRBJ2-4 | TRBV27 | CASSFAGAQNIQYF
TRBJ1-5 | TRBV2 | CASSPERNQPQHF
TRBJ2-7 | TRBV4-1 | CASSQTQSRYEQYF
TRBJ1-1 | TRBV11-2 | CASSLRSSNTEAFF
TRBJ1-3 | TRBV18 | CASSPRRGTSGNTIYF
TRBJ1-1 | TRBV9 | CASGGQNTEAFF
TRBJ2-3 | TRBV6-5 | CASGFPGQGADTQYF
TRBJ2-3 | TRBV7-9 | CASSSPRAGTDTQYF
TRBJ2-5 | TRBV4-3 | CASSQGFEGETQYF
TRBJ1-1 | TRBV6-1 | CASSVPGGLDTEAFF
TRBJ2-1 | TRBV27 | CASSLGTNYNEQFF
TRBJ2-2 | TRBV29-1 | CSVDASRSGELFF
TRBJ2-3 | TRBV6-5 | CASSRGLGADTQYF
TRBJ2-1 | TRBV5-4 | CASSLSLALINEQFF
TRBJ1-1 | TRBV5-1 | CASSLSILNTEAFF
TRBJ2-7 | TRBV4-3 | CASSQVRTSGPYEQYF
TRBJ2-1 | TRBV5-1 | CASSPSGRVGNEQFF
TRBJ2-1 | TRBV14 | CASSLGLPSGIMRNEQFF
TRBJ1-1 | TRBV6-1 | CASSEVGTEAFF
TRBJ2-7 | TRBV4-2 | CASSQESGPSIYEQYF
TRBJ2-5 | TRBV4-1 | CASSHPETSGQETQYF
TRBJ2-1 | TRBV11-2 | CASSHGQGAGNEQFF
TRBJ2-2 | TRBV4-1 | CASSQGYVTGELFF
TRBJ2-5 | TRBV9 | CASTAGMGQETQYF
TRBJ1-2 | TRBV27 | CASSFLYQGANYGYTF
TRBJ1-1 | TRBV11-3 | CASSRVAEAFF
TRBJ2-7 | TRBV15 | CATSRGVAGASSFYEQYF
TRBJ1-1 | TRBV30 | CAWARQGLNTEAFF
TRBJ2-6 | TRBV9 | CASSSGGGANVLTF
TRBJ1-5 | TRBV7-5 | CVRSAQGEGQPQHF
TRBJ2-1 | TRBV4-2 | CASSQEKGGGTYNEQFF
TRBJ1-6 | TRBV2 | CASSVGGNNSPLHF
TRBJ2-7 | TRBV5-1 | CASSLDRVSYEQYF
TRBJ1-2 | TRBV10-2 | CAITPSRGPGGYTF
TRBJ2-7 | TRBV2 | CASSEPGQEYF
TRBJ2-3 | TRBV11-2 | CASSLGTSGSTDTQYF